This TCR beta chain stems from a study of blood T cell repertoires in COVID-19. Study overall: T cells, B-cell-depleted T cells, or PBMCs provided the cDNA or gDNA that served as material.

The length of the CDR3 is 16 residues. The V gene's germline CDR1 is SGHRS and CDR2 YFSETQ. The V end lost 0 bases, the J end lost 4 bases, and 13 bases lay between the germline ends. TCRdb's table, derived via immunoSEQ multiplex PCR, lists solely in-frame clones and lacks some. The sample comprises some 250,000 clones, about four fifths of which are singletons, and approximately 7.5% rests with the top ten. The genes are TRBV5-1 and TRBJ2-2, with D unresolved. This TCR was sampled from a woman aged 80 or over with COVID-19, enrolled during active disease. The material sequenced was peripheral blood. CDR3 protein: CASSLAGRPGTGELFF. The CDR3 DNA is TGCGCCAGCAGCTTGGCTGGCAGACCGGGCACCGGGGAGCTGTTTTTT.